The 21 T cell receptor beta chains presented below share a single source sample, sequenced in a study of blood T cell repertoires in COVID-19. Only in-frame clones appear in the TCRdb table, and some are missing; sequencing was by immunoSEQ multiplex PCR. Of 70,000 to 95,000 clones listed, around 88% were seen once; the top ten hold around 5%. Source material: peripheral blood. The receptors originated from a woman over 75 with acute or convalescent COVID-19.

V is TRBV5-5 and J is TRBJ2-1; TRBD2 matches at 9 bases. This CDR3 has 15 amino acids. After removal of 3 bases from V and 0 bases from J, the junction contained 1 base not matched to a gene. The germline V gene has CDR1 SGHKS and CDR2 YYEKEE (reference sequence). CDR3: CASSSSGNSYNEQFF. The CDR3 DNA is TGTGCCAGCAGCTCTAGCGGGAACTCCTACAATGAGCAGTTCTTC.

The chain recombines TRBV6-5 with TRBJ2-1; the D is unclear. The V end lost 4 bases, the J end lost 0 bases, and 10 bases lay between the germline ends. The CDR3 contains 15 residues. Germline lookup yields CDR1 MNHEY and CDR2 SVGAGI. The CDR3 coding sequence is TGTGCCAGCAGTTTGAGACCGGGCTCCTACAATGAGCAGTTCTTC. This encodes CASSLRPGSYNEQFF.

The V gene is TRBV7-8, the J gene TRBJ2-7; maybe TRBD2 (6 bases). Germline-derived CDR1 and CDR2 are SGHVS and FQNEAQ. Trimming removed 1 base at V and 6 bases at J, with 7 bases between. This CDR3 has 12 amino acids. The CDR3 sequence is CASSLGGVEQYF. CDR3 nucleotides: TGTGCCAGCAGCTTAGGGGGGGTCGAGCAGTACTTC.

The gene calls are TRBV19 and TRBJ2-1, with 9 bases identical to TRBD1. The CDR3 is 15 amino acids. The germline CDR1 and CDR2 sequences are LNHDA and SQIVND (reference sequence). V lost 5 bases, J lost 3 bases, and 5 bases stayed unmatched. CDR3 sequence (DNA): TGTGCCAGTAGTCCGGACAGGGGACTCTACAATGAGCAGTTCTTC. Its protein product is CASSPDRGLYNEQFF.

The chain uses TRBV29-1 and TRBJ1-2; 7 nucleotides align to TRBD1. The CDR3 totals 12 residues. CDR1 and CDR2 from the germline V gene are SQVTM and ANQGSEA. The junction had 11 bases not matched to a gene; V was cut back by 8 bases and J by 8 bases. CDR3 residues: CSYKQGLRGYTF. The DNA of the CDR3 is TGCAGCTATAAACAGGGGTTGAGGGGCTACACCTTC.

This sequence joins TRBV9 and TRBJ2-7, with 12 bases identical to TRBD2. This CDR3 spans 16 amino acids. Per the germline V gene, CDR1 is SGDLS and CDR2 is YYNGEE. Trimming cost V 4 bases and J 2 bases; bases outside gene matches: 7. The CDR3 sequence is CASSSGTSGFPYEQYF. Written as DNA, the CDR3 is TGTGCCAGCAGCTCCGGGACTAGCGGGTTCCCCTACGAGCAGTACTTC.

The CDR3 nucleotides are TGTGCCAGCAGTGAACGGGAATTCCAAGAGACCCAGTACTTC. As protein: CASSEREFQETQYF. V usage is TRBV2 and J usage is TRBJ2-5, with D possibly matching TRBD2 (5 bases). Trimming took 2 bases from V and 1 from J, leaving 8 bases between them. Germline V gene data show CDR1 as SNHLY and CDR2 as FYNNEI. The CDR3 sequence is 14 residues long.

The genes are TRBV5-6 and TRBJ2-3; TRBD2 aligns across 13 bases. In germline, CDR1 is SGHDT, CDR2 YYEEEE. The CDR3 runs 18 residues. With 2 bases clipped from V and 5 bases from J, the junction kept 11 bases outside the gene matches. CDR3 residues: CASSFGAGLAGEVDTQYF. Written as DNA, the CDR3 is TGTGCCAGCAGCTTTGGGGCCGGACTAGCGGGAGAGGTAGATACGCAGTATTTT.

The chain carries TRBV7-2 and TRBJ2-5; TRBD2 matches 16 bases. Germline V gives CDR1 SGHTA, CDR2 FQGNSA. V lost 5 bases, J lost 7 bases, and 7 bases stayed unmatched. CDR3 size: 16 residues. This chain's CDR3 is CASSRGTSGRGGTQYF. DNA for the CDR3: TGTGCCAGCAGCCGTGGGACTAGCGGGAGGGGGGGGACCCAGTACTTC.

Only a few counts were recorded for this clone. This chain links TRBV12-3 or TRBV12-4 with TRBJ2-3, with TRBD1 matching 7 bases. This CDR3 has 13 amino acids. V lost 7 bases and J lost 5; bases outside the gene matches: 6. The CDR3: CASKRGRRDTQYF. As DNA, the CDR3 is TGTGCCAGCAAAAGGGGGCGACGAGATACGCAGTATTTT.

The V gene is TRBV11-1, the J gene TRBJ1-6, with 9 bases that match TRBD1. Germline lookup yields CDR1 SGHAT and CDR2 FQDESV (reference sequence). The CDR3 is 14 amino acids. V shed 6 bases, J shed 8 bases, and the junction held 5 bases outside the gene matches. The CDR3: CASSFTGGDSPLHF. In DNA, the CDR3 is TGTGCCAGCAGTTTCACAGGGGGCGATTCACCCCTCCACTTT.

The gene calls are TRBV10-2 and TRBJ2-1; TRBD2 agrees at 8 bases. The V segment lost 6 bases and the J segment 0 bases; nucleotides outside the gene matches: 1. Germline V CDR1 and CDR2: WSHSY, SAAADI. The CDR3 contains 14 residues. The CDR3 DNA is TGCGCCAGCAGCGGGAGGGCCTCCTACAATGAGCAGTTCTTC. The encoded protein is CASSGRASYNEQFF.

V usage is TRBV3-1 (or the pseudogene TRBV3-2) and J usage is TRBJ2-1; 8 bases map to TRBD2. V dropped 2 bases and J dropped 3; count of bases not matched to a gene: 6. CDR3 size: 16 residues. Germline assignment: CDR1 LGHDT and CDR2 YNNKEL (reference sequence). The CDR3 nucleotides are TGTGCCAGCAGCCAAAAGGCGGGGGGTATCTACAATGAGCAGTTCTTC. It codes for CASSQKAGGIYNEQFF.

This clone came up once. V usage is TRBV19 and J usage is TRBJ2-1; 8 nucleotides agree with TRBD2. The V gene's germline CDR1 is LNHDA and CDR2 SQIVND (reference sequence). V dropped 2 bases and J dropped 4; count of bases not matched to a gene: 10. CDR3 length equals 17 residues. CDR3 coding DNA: TGTGCCAGTAGTATACGAGGGAAACTAGCGGATTACAATGAGCAGTTCTTC. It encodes CASSIRGKLADYNEQFF. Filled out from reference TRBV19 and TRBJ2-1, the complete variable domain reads DGGITQSPKYLFRKEGQNVTLSCEQNLNHDAMYWYRQDPGQGLRLIYYSQIVNDFQKGDIAEGYSVSREKKESFPLTVTSAQKNPTAFYLCASSIRGKLADYNEQFFGPGTRLTVL.

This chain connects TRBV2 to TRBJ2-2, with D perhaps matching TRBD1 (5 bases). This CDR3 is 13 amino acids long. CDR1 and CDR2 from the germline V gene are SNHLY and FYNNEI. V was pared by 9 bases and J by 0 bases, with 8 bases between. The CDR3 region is CASGQANTGELFF. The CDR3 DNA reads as TGTGCCAGTGGACAAGCGAACACCGGGGAGCTGTTTTTT.

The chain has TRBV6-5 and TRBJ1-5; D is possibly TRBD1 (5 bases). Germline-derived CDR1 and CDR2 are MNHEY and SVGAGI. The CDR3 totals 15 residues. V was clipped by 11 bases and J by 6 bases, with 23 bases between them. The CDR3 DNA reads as TGTGCCTGCCAGACCGGGGACTCAGCGGGTCAGCCCCAGCATTTT. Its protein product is CACQTGDSAGQPQHF.

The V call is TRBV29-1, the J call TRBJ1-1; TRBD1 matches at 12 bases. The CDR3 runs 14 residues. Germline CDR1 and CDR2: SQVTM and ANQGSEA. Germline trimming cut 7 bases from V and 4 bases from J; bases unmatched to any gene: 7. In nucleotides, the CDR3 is TGCAGCGGGACCGGGACAGGGGGCTTCACTGAAGCTTTCTTT. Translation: CSGTGTGGFTEAFF.

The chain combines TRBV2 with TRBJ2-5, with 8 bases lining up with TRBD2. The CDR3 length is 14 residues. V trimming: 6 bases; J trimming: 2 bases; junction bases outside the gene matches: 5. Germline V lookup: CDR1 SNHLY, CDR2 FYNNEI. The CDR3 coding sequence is TGTGCCAGCAGAATTTCTAGCGGGCAAGAGACCCAGTACTTC. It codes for CASRISSGQETQYF. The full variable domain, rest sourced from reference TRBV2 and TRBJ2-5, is EPEVTQTPSHQVTQMGQEVILRCVPISNHLYFYWYRQILGQKVEFLVSFYNNEISEKSEIFDDQFSVERPDGSNFTLKIRSTKLEDSAMYFCASRISSGQETQYFGPGTRLLVL.

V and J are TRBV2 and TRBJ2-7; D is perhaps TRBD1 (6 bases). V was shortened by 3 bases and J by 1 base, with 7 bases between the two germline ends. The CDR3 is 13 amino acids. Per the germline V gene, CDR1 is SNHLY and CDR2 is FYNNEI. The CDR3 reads CASSDQGSYEQYF. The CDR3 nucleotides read TGTGCCAGCAGTGATCAGGGGTCCTACGAGCAGTACTTC. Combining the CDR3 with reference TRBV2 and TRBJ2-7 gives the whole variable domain EPEVTQTPSHQVTQMGQEVILRCVPISNHLYFYWYRQILGQKVEFLVSFYNNEISEKSEIFDDQFSVERPDGSNFTLKIRSTKLEDSAMYFCASSDQGSYEQYFGPGTRLTVT.

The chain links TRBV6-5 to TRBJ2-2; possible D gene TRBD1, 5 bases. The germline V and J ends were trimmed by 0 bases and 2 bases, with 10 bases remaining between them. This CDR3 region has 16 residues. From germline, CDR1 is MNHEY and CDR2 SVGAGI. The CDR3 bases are TGTGCCAGCAGTTACTCGAGCAGGGTAAACACCGGGGAGCTGTTTTTT. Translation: CASSYSSRVNTGELFF.

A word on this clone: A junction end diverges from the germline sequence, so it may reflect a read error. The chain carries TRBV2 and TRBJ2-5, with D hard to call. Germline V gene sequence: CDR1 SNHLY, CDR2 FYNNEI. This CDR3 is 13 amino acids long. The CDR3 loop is CASKQQFQGTQYF. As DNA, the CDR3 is TGTGCCAGCAAACAACAGTTCCAAGGGACCCAGTACTTC. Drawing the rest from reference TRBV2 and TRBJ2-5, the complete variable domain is EPEVTQTPSHQVTQMGQEVILRCVPISNHLYFYWYRQILGQKVEFLVSFYNNEISEKSEIFDDQFSVERPDGSNFTLKIRSTKLEDSAMYFCASKQQFQGTQYFGPGTRLLVL.